Each of the 2 T cell receptor beta chains below was sequenced from the same sample in a study of blood T cells in healthy people across ages. PCR was performed a second time for about 7 to 11 cycles using a sample-barcoded 5' primer and a J-beta primer mix. TCRdb itself ran the 5' RACE reads through MiXCR, one entry per CDR3 protein. The table shows approximately 800,000 distinct CDR3 sequences, with just over 55% occurring only once. The sample consisted of blood. The receptors shown here come from a man between 40 and 49 years old in good health.

This clonotype was seen a handful of times. This clone may be a read error of a much larger clone one base away. V is TRBV3-1 and J is TRBJ2-5; the match to TRBD1 covers 7 bases. The CDR3 consists of 17 residues. The V segment lost 4 bases and the J segment 11 bases; nucleotides outside the gene matches: 22. Germline assignment: CDR1 LGHDT and CDR2 YNNKEL (reference sequence). Written as DNA, the CDR3 is TGTGCCAGCAGCCGCAACAAATGGACAGGTGGGCTCAATGAGCAGTACTTC. It is translated as CASSRNKWTGGLNEQYF.

The chain recombines TRBV20-1 with TRBJ2-1; 7 nucleotides agree with TRBD2. The germline V gene encodes CDR1 DFQATT and CDR2 SNEGSKA (reference sequence). The CDR3 has 13 residues. V shed 3 bases, J shed 7 bases, and the junction held 6 bases outside the gene matches. The DNA of the CDR3 is TGCAGTGCTAGTGGGACTACTCGGAATGAGCAGTTCTTC. Encoded protein: CSASGTTRNEQFF.